This TCR beta chain was sequenced for a study of shared clonotypes between healthy human individuals. Measured with immunoSEQ multiplex PCR; TCRdb has only the in-frame clones, and not every one. Among hundreds of thousands of clones listed, nearly 95% were seen once. V was shortened by 4 bases and J by 3 bases, with 16 bases between the two germline ends. Germline V gene data show CDR1 as MNHEY and CDR2 as SMNVEV (reference sequence). The CDR3 loop spans 16 amino acids. Naive CD8 cells lacked CD45RO and underwent positive selection for CCR7, leaving out terminally differentiated effector memory CD45RA+ cells.

The chain employs TRBV27 and TRBJ1-5; D call uncertain. Sequenced sample: naive CD8+ T cells sorted from blood. The source of this sequence is a man aged 25 to 40 in good health. The CDR3 sequence: CASSSRQGGNNQPQHF. The CDR3 DNA reads TGTGCCAGCAGTTCCAGGCAAGGAGGGAACAATCAGCCCCAGCATTTT.